These 30 T cell receptor beta chains share one sample of origin, sequenced in a study of blood T cell repertoires in COVID-19. The method was immunoSEQ multiplex PCR; TCRdb's version includes in-frame clones alone and lacks a portion of them. This table has about 160,000 clones, approximately 88% appearing once. Sequencing was carried out using PBMCs or T cells enriched from blood (not recorded which). The receptors stem from a woman aged 45-60 years who had recovered from COVID-19.

This clone was seen more than once but under ten times. The rearrangement links TRBV6-2 or TRBV6-3 to TRBJ2-7; 11 bases agree with TRBD2. CDR3 size: 15 residues. Germline-derived CDR1 and CDR2 are MNHEY and SVGEGT. The trim removed 5 bases at V and 3 bases at J, leaving 6 bases unmatched. The CDR3 sequence: CASSPGLAEYYEQYF. Here the CDR3 DNA reads TGTGCCAGCAGTCCGGGACTAGCGGAATACTACGAGCAGTACTTC.

This sequence joins TRBV14 and TRBJ1-1; maybe TRBD1 (5 bases). Germline V gene sequence: CDR1 SGHDN, CDR2 FVKESK. CDR3 length: 15 amino acids. The V end was cut by 4 bases, the J end by 3 bases, with 15 bases between. CDR3 sequence (DNA): TGTGCCAGCAGCCCCTTTGGAGGGGTGGACACTGAAGCTTTCTTT. Residues: CASSPFGGVDTEAFF.

The sample holds a few counts of this clone. CDR3 in amino acids: CASGSRQGDTIYF. For the CDR3, the DNA is TGTGCTAGTGGTTCCCGACAGGGAGACACCATATATTTT. The rearrangement joins TRBV12-5 to TRBJ1-3; 7 bases fit TRBD1. The CDR3 has 13 residues. J lost 8 bases, V lost 4 bases, and 5 bases had no gene match. CDR1 and CDR2 from the germline V gene are LGHNT and FRNRAP.

Notes on this clone: This CDR3 is also generated by other DNA sequences in the sample. The chain is built from TRBV19 and TRBJ1-6, with TRBD1 as a possible D gene (5 bases). The CDR3 length is 15 residues. From germline, CDR1 is LNHDA and CDR2 SQIVND (reference sequence). Trimming took off 1 base at V and 6 bases at J, with 10 bases between the two ends. The CDR3 nucleotides are TGTGCCAGTAGTATAGGGGCCGGGGGTAATTCACCCCTCCACTTT. It codes for CASSIGAGGNSPLHF.

The chain carries TRBV5-6 and TRBJ2-5; D is possibly TRBD1 (6 bases). The CDR3 loop spans 14 amino acids. Trimming took off 7 bases at V and 1 base at J, with 14 bases between the two ends. CDR1 and CDR2 (germline): SGHDT, YYEEEE. CDR3 amino acids: CASFGDTTQETQYF. DNA of the CDR3: TGTGCCAGCTTCGGGGACACGACCCAAGAGACCCAGTACTTC.

As for this clone: A junction end diverges from the germline sequence, so it may reflect a read error. V gene TRBV7-7 combines with J gene TRBJ2-7; tentative D call: TRBD2 (5 bases). Germline V gene data show CDR1 as SSHAT and CDR2 as FNYEAQ (reference sequence). The CDR3 has 13 residues. The CDR3 DNA reads as TGTGCTAGCAGCTTAACGGGGTCTGGGGAGCAGTACTTC. As protein: CASSLTGSGEQYF.

The chain employs TRBV13 and TRBJ1-6; D is possibly TRBD1 (6 bases). V lost 5 bases and J 7 bases, leaving 18 bases between the germline ends. This CDR3 region has 16 residues. Germline V gene data show CDR1 as PRHDT and CDR2 as FYEKMQ (reference sequence). CDR3 sequence (DNA): TGTGCCAGCAGCCCCGGGACACGAAGACTCAATTCACCCCTCCACTTT. Translating gives CASSPGTRRLNSPLHF. Full variable domain (outside the CDR3, taken from reference TRBV13 and TRBJ1-6): AAGVIQSPRHLIKEKRETATLKCYPIPRHDTVYWYQQGPGQDPQFLISFYEKMQSDKGSIPDRFSAQQFSDYHSELNMSSLELGDSALYFCASSPGTRRLNSPLHFGNGTRLTVT.

Written as DNA, the CDR3 is TGTGCCAGTAGTATTCAGGGGGCGGTTGAAGCTTTCTTT. Amino acids: CASSIQGAVEAFF. The V gene is TRBV19, the J gene TRBJ1-1; 8 nucleotides line up with TRBD1. V lost 3 bases and J lost 7; bases outside the gene matches: 4. CDR1 and CDR2 (germline): LNHDA, SQIVND (reference sequence). CDR3 size: 13 residues.

This clone is a singleton in its sample. In DNA form, the CDR3 reads TGTGCCAGCAGCCGTATTACTGGAAACACCATATATTTT. This codes for CASSRITGNTIYF. V usage is TRBV11-2 and J usage is TRBJ1-3; no reliable D call. Germline lookup yields CDR1 SGHAT and CDR2 FQNNGV. Trimming removed 5 bases from V and 2 bases from J, with 7 bases in between. CDR3 size: 13 residues.

This clone was seen just once. The genes are TRBV5-6 and TRBJ2-3, with D perhaps TRBD1 (6 bases). Deletions cut 5 bases from V and 7 bases from J, with 14 bases between. Germline V gene sequence: CDR1 SGHDT, CDR2 YYEEEE. The CDR3 consists of 13 residues. CDR3 residues: CASRSTGLYTQYF. CDR3 DNA: TGTGCCAGCAGGTCAACAGGGTTATATACGCAGTATTTT. Using reference TRBV5-6 and TRBJ2-3 for the parts outside the CDR3, the full variable domain is DAGVTQSPTHLIKTRGQQVTLRCSPKSGHDTVSWYQQALGQGPQFIFQYYEEEERQRGNFPDRFSGHQFPNYSSELNVNALLLGDSALYLCASRSTGLYTQYFGPGTRLTVL.

The rearrangement uses TRBV7-2 and TRBJ1-1; D gene unclear. Trimming took off 0 bases at V and 1 base at J, with 9 bases between the two ends. This CDR3 is built from 15 residues. Germline V gene sequence: CDR1 SGHTA, CDR2 FQGNSA. The CDR3 DNA follows: TGTGCCAGCAGCTTAGCCCTAAATAGGAACACTGAAGCTTTCTTT. It translates to CASSLALNRNTEAFF. The full variable domain, in which reference TRBV7-2 and TRBJ1-1 provide the parts outside the CDR3, is GAGVSQSPSNKVTEKGKDVELRCDPISGHTALYWYRQSLGQGLEFLIYFQGNSAPDKSGLPSDRFSAERTGGSVSTLTIQRTQQEDSAVYLCASSLALNRNTEAFFGQGTRLTVV.

The chain links TRBV7-9 to TRBJ1-3; D is unclear. This CDR3 is built from 15 residues. CDR1 and CDR2 from the germline V gene are SEHNR and FQNEAQ (reference sequence). The V and J ends lost 3 bases and 1 base respectively, with 10 bases between them. Written as DNA, the CDR3 is TGTGCCAGCAGCTTGGGCCATGGGTCTGGAAACACCATATATTTT. Translation: CASSLGHGSGNTIYF.

This chain links TRBV19 with TRBJ1-2; 8 bases map to TRBD1. V dropped 3 bases and J dropped 8; count of bases not matched to a gene: 11. The CDR3 contains 15 residues. CDR1 is LNHDA and CDR2 is SQIVND in the germline V gene (reference sequence). The CDR3 coding sequence is TGTGCCAGTAGTATGCACAGGGGGGATAGTGGCGGCTACACCTTC. This gives the protein CASSMHRGDSGGYTF.

The chain is built from TRBV9 and TRBJ1-6; D is ambiguous. V lost 3 bases, J lost 11 bases, and 24 bases lay in between. This CDR3 region has 17 residues. Germline loops: CDR1 SGDLS, CDR2 YYNGEE. The CDR3 is CASSDPTEGELRTPLHF. In DNA form, the CDR3 reads TGTGCCAGCAGCGACCCCACAGAGGGAGAATTACGAACACCCCTCCACTTT.

This chain uses TRBV21-1 with TRBJ2-1; the D call of TRBD2 is as the table states it, not checked on the DNA. TRBV21-1 constitutes a pseudogene. CDR3 length: 15 amino acids. The CDR3 DNA follows: TGTGCCACCTTCCGGGAGGGGAGGTTCTACAATGAGCAGTTCTTC. This codes for CATFREGRFYNEQFF.

The chain links TRBV5-6 to TRBJ2-7; 10 bases fit TRBD2. Germline-derived CDR1 and CDR2 are SGHDT and YYEEEE. With V trimmed by 2 bases and J by 2 bases, 4 bases remained unmatched. The length of the CDR3 is 15 residues. CDR3 sequence: CASSFIAGGPYEQYF. The CDR3, as DNA: TGTGCCAGCAGCTTCATAGCGGGGGGACCCTACGAGCAGTACTTC.

Only one count was recorded for this clone. Other DNA sequences in this sample translate to the same CDR3. The J gene is TRBJ2-3, the V gene TRBV5-1, with 14 bases aligning to TRBD2. The length of the CDR3 is 19 residues. Losses at the gene ends were 3 bases for V and 0 bases for J; bases not matched to a gene: 9. Germline V lookup: CDR1 SGHRS, CDR2 YFSETQ. CDR3 region: CASSSGLAGGTSSTDTQYF. CDR3 DNA sequence: TGCGCCAGCAGCTCCGGACTAGCGGGGGGAACGTCTAGCACAGATACGCAGTATTTT.

The CDR3 region has the DNA TGTGCCAGCAGCCCCGGACTAGCGGGGGGGCGGGCAGATACGCAGTATTTT. It is translated as CASSPGLAGGRADTQYF. The chain employs TRBV7-2 and TRBJ2-3, with TRBD2 matching 15 bases. Trimming cost V 5 bases and J 4 bases; bases outside gene matches: 7. The V gene's germline CDR1 is SGHTA and CDR2 FQGNSA. The CDR3 consists of 17 residues. Together with reference TRBV7-2 and TRBJ2-3, the CDR3 gives the full variable domain: GAGVSQSPSNKVTEKGKDVELRCDPISGHTALYWYRQSLGQGLEFLIYFQGNSAPDKSGLPSDRFSAERTGGSVSTLTIQRTQQEDSAVYLCASSPGLAGGRADTQYFGPGTRLTVL.

Comment on this clone: At one of its ends the junction is not consistent with the germline gene, which may arise from a read error. This chain connects TRBV6-6 to TRBJ1-4; TRBD1 might be the D (5 bases). The CDR3 loop spans 11 amino acids. CDR1 and CDR2 (germline): MNHNY, SVGAGI (reference sequence). The CDR3 coding sequence is TGTGCCAGCAGTTACCTAGGGGTGGCTACTTTT. Its translation is CASSYLGVATF.

The chain combines TRBV29-1 with TRBJ2-1; 15 bases fit TRBD2. The CDR3 has 15 amino acids. The V gene end was trimmed by 5 bases and the J gene end by 6 bases; junction bases not matched to a gene: 5. CDR1 is SQVTM and CDR2 is ANQGSEA in the germline V gene. CDR3 nucleotide sequence: TGCAGCGTTCACCGGGGACTAGCGGGGGGCAATGAGCAGTTCTTC. It yields the protein CSVHRGLAGGNEQFF.

The J gene is TRBJ1-3, the V gene TRBV13, with unresolved D. The ends were cut back, 6 bases at V and 0 bases at J, with 18 bases in the middle. The CDR3 contains 17 residues. Germline V gene sequence: CDR1 PRHDT, CDR2 FYEKMQ (reference sequence). CDR3 coding DNA: TGTGCCAGCAGTTATACTAGTACAATTTCCTCTGGAAACACCATATATTTT. Its protein product is CASSYTSTISSGNTIYF.

The rearrangement joins TRBV29-1 to TRBJ2-3; D is undetermined. Germline V gene lookup returns CDR1 SQVTM and CDR2 ANQGSEA. Trimming pared 8 bases from V and 5 bases from J, leaving 11 bases between. There are 11 residues in the CDR3. The CDR3 sequence: CSTSGGDTQYF. The DNA for the CDR3 is TGCAGCACCTCCGGCGGAGATACGCAGTATTTT.

The chain has TRBV19 and TRBJ2-3; a possible D gene is TRBD2 (6 bases). The CDR3 sequence is 13 residues long. V was pared by 5 bases and J by 9 bases, with 15 bases between. Germline V gives CDR1 LNHDA, CDR2 SQIVND (reference sequence). The CDR3 coding sequence is TGTGCCAGTAGTGCGCGGGACGGCACAACGCAGTATTTT. Translation: CASSARDGTTQYF.

The V gene is TRBV12-5, the J gene TRBJ2-2; 8 nucleotides align to TRBD2. This CDR3 contains 17 residues. Germline V gene sequence: CDR1 LGHNT, CDR2 FRNRAP. With 3 bases clipped from V and 2 bases from J, the junction kept 8 bases outside the gene matches. In DNA, the CDR3 is TGTGCTAGTGGTTTCATACGACTAGCGTTTAACACCGGGGAGCTGTTTTTT. It specifies CASGFIRLAFNTGELFF.

This chain joins TRBV7-2 and TRBJ2-7; a possible D gene is TRBD1 (5 bases). The CDR3 sequence is 15 residues long. Germline V gene lookup returns CDR1 SGHTA and CDR2 FQGNSA. V was clipped by 1 base and J by 0 bases, with 10 bases between them. The CDR3 here is CASSLEWGRSYEQYF. The CDR3 bases are TGTGCCAGCAGCTTAGAATGGGGCCGCTCCTACGAGCAGTACTTC.

This chain connects TRBV15 to TRBJ2-7; possibly TRBD1 for D (6 bases). Trimming took off 3 bases at V and 5 bases at J, with 20 bases between the two ends. CDR1 is LNHNV, CDR2 YYDKDF, per germline (reference sequence). The CDR3 loop spans 16 amino acids. This CDR3 is CATSRTVGQGIHEQYF. The CDR3 coding sequence is TGTGCCACCAGCAGGACCGTTGGGCAGGGGATCCACGAGCAGTACTTC.

The V and J genes are TRBV7-6 and TRBJ2-1, with a tentative D call TRBD2 (6 bases). V lost 4 bases and J 5 bases, leaving 15 bases between the germline ends. CDR1 SGHVS and CDR2 FNYEAQ come from the germline V gene. The CDR3 has 15 residues. The CDR3 loop reads CASSSRGTPNNEQFF. The CDR3 DNA is TGTGCCAGCAGCTCCCGGGGGACTCCTAACAATGAGCAGTTCTTC.

This chain links TRBV24-1 with TRBJ2-5; no clear D. The CDR3 has 11 amino acids. Trimming took 9 bases from V and 5 from J, leaving 9 bases between them. CDR1 is KGHDR and CDR2 is SFDVKD in the germline V gene. Here the CDR3 DNA reads TGTGCCACCTCTAATACGGAGACCCAGTACTTC. Translation: CATSNTETQYF.

This clone was counted a few times. The J gene is TRBJ2-2, the V gene TRBV9; 9 nucleotides agree with TRBD1. V gave up 0 bases and J gave up 0 bases; unmatched junction bases: 3. The germline gives CDR1 SGDLS, CDR2 YYNGEE. The CDR3 is 17 amino acids. CDR3 in amino acids: CASSVARQGANTGELFF. CDR3 coding DNA: TGTGCCAGCAGCGTAGCTAGACAGGGGGCGAACACCGGGGAGCTGTTTTTT. The full variable domain, with the rest looked up from reference TRBV9 and TRBJ2-2, is DSGVTQTPKHLITATGQRVTLRCSPRSGDLSVYWYQQSLDQGLQFLIQYYNGEERAKGNILERFSAQQFPDLHSELNLSSLELGDSALYFCASSVARQGANTGELFFGEGSRLTVL.

V and J are TRBV3-1 (or the pseudogene TRBV3-2) and TRBJ1-4; D remains ambiguous. Trimming cost V 4 bases and J 6 bases, with 6 bases left between them. This CDR3 has 12 amino acids. Germline V gene data show CDR1 as LGHDT and CDR2 as YNNKEL (reference sequence). CDR3 nucleotides: TGTGCCAGCAGCCCTCCGGATGAAAAACTGTTTTTT. Residues: CASSPPDEKLFF.